The next 15 T cell receptor beta chains were all read from a single sample in a study of early T cells in non-severe SARS-CoV-2 infection. TCRdb re-derived calls from the 5' RACE reads in MiXCR, one entry per CDR3 protein. In the table there are 25,000 to 40,000 distinct CDR3 sequences, roughly 4.5% of which are singletons. The sample consisted of whole blood. All receptors come from an adult who was a healthcare worker with PCR-confirmed SARS-CoV-2 infection or an uninfected control (not recorded which).

This clonotype appeared many times. This chain joins TRBV5-1 and TRBJ2-6; D unclear. The CDR3 sequence is 18 residues long. CDR1 and CDR2 from the germline V gene are SGHRS and YFSETQ. The V end lost 0 bases, the J end lost 0 bases, and 13 bases lay between the germline ends. The CDR3 protein is CASSLEALIISGANVLTF. As DNA, the CDR3 is TGCGCCAGCAGCTTGGAAGCTCTGATCATCTCTGGGGCCAACGTCCTGACTTTC.

This clonotype occurred many times. CDR3 amino acids: CATSRAPIGHHEQYF. The CDR3 nucleotides read TGTGCCACCAGCAGAGCACCGATAGGTCACCACGAGCAGTACTTC. This sequence joins TRBV15 and TRBJ2-7; D not resolved. Germline assignment: CDR1 LNHNV and CDR2 YYDKDF (reference sequence). The CDR3 is 15 amino acids. V was cut by 1 base and J by 5 bases, with 15 bases left in between.

In this sample, this clonotype turned up a few times. The chain couples TRBV28 to TRBJ2-1, with 9 bases aligning to TRBD2. The CDR3 is made up of 15 amino acids. The germline V gene has CDR1 MDHEN and CDR2 SYDVKM. Trimming at V came to 2 bases and at J to 7 bases, leaving 6 bases not matched to a gene. The CDR3 sequence is CASSLGGGARNEQFF. CDR3 DNA sequence: TGTGCCAGCAGTTTAGGCGGGGGGGCGAGGAATGAGCAGTTCTTC.

This clonotype was seen ten or more times. The chain recombines TRBV6-2 or TRBV6-3 with TRBJ2-7; 7 bases fit TRBD2. The V gene end was trimmed by 5 bases and the J gene end by 2 bases; junction bases not matched to a gene: 6. The CDR3 has 14 amino acids. The germline gives CDR1 MNHEY, CDR2 SVGEGT. CDR3 residues: CASSQRGRTYEQYF. The CDR3 coding sequence is TGTGCCAGCAGTCAGCGGGGCAGGACCTACGAGCAGTACTTC.

At least ten counts were recorded for this clonotype. The genes are TRBV6-2 or TRBV6-3 and TRBJ2-7, with 9 positions matching TRBD2. V shed 2 bases and J 4 bases; nucleotides not matched to a gene: 0. The V gene's germline CDR1 is MNHEY and CDR2 SVGEGT. This CDR3 region has 13 residues. CDR3 coding DNA: TGTGCCAGCAGTTACGCGGGAGGGTACGAGCAGTACTTC. Translated, it gives CASSYAGGYEQYF.

The chain employs TRBV30 and TRBJ2-7, with TRBD1 identical over 8 bases. The germline V gene has CDR1 GTSNPN and CDR2 SVGIG (reference sequence). The CDR3 is made up of 14 amino acids. V lost 3 bases, J lost 2 bases, and 6 bases stayed unmatched. Here the CDR3 DNA reads TGTGCCTGGAGGTCCGGGACAGGTACCTACGAGCAGTACTTC. Translation: CAWRSGTGTYEQYF.

This clonotype was counted ten times or more. The rearrangement joins TRBV6-5 to TRBJ2-2, with D perhaps matching TRBD1 (5 bases). V was clipped by 6 bases and J by 5 bases, with 13 bases between them. The CDR3 has 14 residues. The germline gives CDR1 MNHEY, CDR2 SVGAGI. Written as DNA, the CDR3 is TGTGCCAGCAGGTTCCTGGGGCGGACCGGGGAGCTGTTTTTT. It specifies CASRFLGRTGELFF.

This clonotype was detected many times. V usage is TRBV7-2 and J usage is TRBJ2-1, with 10 nucleotides matching TRBD2. V was clipped by 3 bases and J by 9 bases; unmatched bases: 5. The CDR3 is 14 residues long. Germline values: CDR1 SGHTA, CDR2 FQGNSA. CDR3 sequence reads: CASSLGTSAAEQFF. CDR3 bases: TGTGCCAGCAGCTTGGGGACTAGCGCTGCTGAGCAGTTCTTC.

This clonotype has at least ten counts. This chain joins TRBV4-3 and TRBJ1-1; D unclear. Germline loops: CDR1 LGHNA, CDR2 YSLEER. The germline V and J ends were trimmed by 1 base and 7 bases, with 7 bases remaining between them. This CDR3 comprises 12 residues. In nucleotides, the CDR3 is TGCGCCAGCAGCCAAGTCGCTATTGAAGCTTTCTTT. It translates to CASSQVAIEAFF.

This clonotype has a count of ten or more. The chain employs TRBV7-2 and TRBJ2-1; TRBD2 aligns across 10 bases. CDR1 and CDR2 from the germline V gene are SGHTA and FQGNSA. CDR3 length equals 16 residues. J lost 0 bases, V lost 3 bases, and 2 bases had no gene match. The CDR3 here is CASSFSGGSSYNEQFF. The CDR3 nucleotides read TGTGCCAGCAGCTTTAGCGGGGGGAGCTCCTACAATGAGCAGTTCTTC. The full variable domain, its missing parts supplied by reference TRBV7-2 and TRBJ2-1, is GAGVSQSPSNKVTEKGKDVELRCDPISGHTALYWYRQSLGQGLEFLIYFQGNSAPDKSGLPSDRFSAERTGGSVSTLTIQRTQQEDSAVYLCASSFSGGSSYNEQFFGPGTRLTVL.

Ten or more counts support this clonotype. The chain joins TRBV30 to TRBJ1-1; D unresolved. Per the germline V gene, CDR1 is GTSNPN and CDR2 is SVGIG (reference sequence). The CDR3 loop spans 12 amino acids. V was clipped by 3 bases and J by 3 bases, with 8 bases between them. The CDR3 DNA sequence: TGTGCCTGGAGGAGGGTAGACACTGAAGCTTTCTTT. This translates into CAWRRVDTEAFF. Full variable domain (outside the CDR3, taken from reference TRBV30 and TRBJ1-1): SQTIHQWPATLVQPVGSPLSLECTVEGTSNPNLYWYRQAAGRGLQLLFYSVGIGQISSEVPQNLSASRPQDRQFILSSKKLLLSDSGFYLCAWRRVDTEAFFGQGTRLTVV.

This clonotype was seen many times. The rearrangement joins TRBV20-1 to TRBJ1-1, with TRBD1 matching over 10 bases. From germline, CDR1 is DFQATT and CDR2 SNEGSKA (reference sequence). The CDR3 has 15 residues. The J segment lost 3 bases and the V segment lost 5 bases, leaving 9 bases of the junction unmatched. The CDR3 nucleotides read TGCAGTGCTTCGACGCCGGGACAGGGGTACACTGAAGCTTTCTTT. It is translated as CSASTPGQGYTEAFF.

This sequence joins TRBV7-9 and TRBJ1-2; TRBD1 might be the D (5 bases). This CDR3 has 15 amino acids. Trimming took off 5 bases at V and 2 bases at J, with 15 bases between the two ends. Germline CDR1 is SEHNR and CDR2 is FQNEAQ (reference sequence). CDR3 protein: CASSPRAGFNYGYTF. CDR3 coding DNA: TGTGCCAGCAGCCCCCGGGCAGGGTTCAACTATGGCTACACCTTC.

This clonotype has more than one count but fewer than ten. An end of the junction does not agree with germline; a read error may underlie this. The genes are TRBV12-3 or TRBV12-4 and TRBJ1-2, with D unclear. This CDR3 is 12 amino acids long. CDR3 protein: CASRLGSRGYTF. The CDR3 nucleotides are TGTGCCAGCAGGTTAGGATCGCGGGGCTACACCTTC.

This clonotype has just one count. V usage is TRBV12-3 or TRBV12-4 and J usage is TRBJ2-3; 14 positions agree with TRBD2. V gave up 3 bases and J gave up 4 bases; unmatched junction bases: 18. The CDR3 totals 21 residues. The CDR3 nucleotides read TGTGCCAGCAGTTTCATTTTTTTCCCCGGGACTAGCGGGGGTTGGGCAGATACGCAGTATTTT. This sequence encodes CASSFIFFPGTSGGWADTQYF.